This TCR beta chain was profiled in a study of CD4+ T cells in melanoma. Whole-study results and caveats: CD8+ T cell, macrophage and B cell function reportedly correlated with neoantigen-specific CD4+ T cells.

V was pared by 0 bases and J by 10 bases, with 11 bases between. Germline V gene sequence: CDR1 SGHNT, CDR2 YYREEE (reference sequence). The CDR3 consists of 14 residues. Profiling relied on immunoSEQ multiplex PCR, and the TCRdb table lists in-frame clones only, not all of them. The repertoire holds more than 13,000 clones, with over 70% as singletons. Concerning this clone itself: What it recognizes is unknown.

Specimen: cells from a culture (not recorded whether cultured in vitro). This clonotype was obtained from a human donor with melanoma. The V call is TRBV5-4, the J call TRBJ1-6; the D gene is possibly TRBD1 (6 bases). The CDR3 loop is CASSLDGGYSPLHF. DNA for the CDR3: TGTGCCAGCAGCTTGGATGGGGGCTACTCACCCCTCCACTTT. Combining the CDR3 with reference TRBV5-4 and TRBJ1-6 gives the whole variable domain ETGVTQSPTHLIKTRGQQVTLRCSSQSGHNTVSWYQQALGQGPQFIFQYYREEENGRGNFPPRFSGLQFPNYSSELNVNALELDDSALYLCASSLDGGYSPLHFGNGTRLTVT.